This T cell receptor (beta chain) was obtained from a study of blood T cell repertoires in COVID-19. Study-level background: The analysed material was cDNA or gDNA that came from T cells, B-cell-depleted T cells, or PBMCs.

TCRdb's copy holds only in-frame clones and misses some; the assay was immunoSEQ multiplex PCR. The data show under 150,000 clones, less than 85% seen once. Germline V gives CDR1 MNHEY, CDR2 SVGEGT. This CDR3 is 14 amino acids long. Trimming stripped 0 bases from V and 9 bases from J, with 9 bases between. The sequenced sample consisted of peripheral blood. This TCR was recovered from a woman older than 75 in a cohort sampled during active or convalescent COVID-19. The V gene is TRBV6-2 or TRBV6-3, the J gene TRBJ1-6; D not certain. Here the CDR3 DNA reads TGTGCCAGCAGTTACTCGATTGCGGGTTCACCCCTCCACTTT. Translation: CASSYSIAGSPLHF.